The next 32 T cell receptor beta chains were all read from a single sample in a study of blood T cell repertoires in COVID-19. The method was immunoSEQ multiplex PCR; TCRdb's version includes in-frame clones alone and lacks a portion of them. The sample contains some 250,000 clones, about 80% of which appear only once. Sample: peripheral blood. All receptors come from an elderly woman with acute or convalescent COVID-19.

The rearrangement uses TRBV21-1 and TRBJ1-3; the tabulated D call, TRBD1, remains unverified against the DNA. TRBV21-1 is flagged as a pseudogene. CDR3 length equals 15 residues. This CDR3 is CASSKVGQGVNTIYF. For the CDR3, the DNA is TGTGCCAGCAGCAAAGTAGGACAGGGTGTAAACACCATATATTTT.

This clone appeared many times. The genes are TRBV3-1 (or the pseudogene TRBV3-2) and TRBJ2-2, with 10 bases matching TRBD2. Losses at the gene ends were 4 bases for V and 4 bases for J; bases not matched to a gene: 6. Germline V gives CDR1 LGHDT, CDR2 YNNKEL (reference sequence). This CDR3 is 16 amino acids long. Written as DNA, the CDR3 is TGTGCCAGCAGCCTTTGGACTAGCGGTCGCACCGGGGAGCTGTTTTTT. Protein product: CASSLWTSGRTGELFF.

The chain joins TRBV5-1 to TRBJ2-3; TRBD2 aligns across 15 bases. Germline V gene lookup returns CDR1 SGHRS and CDR2 YFSETQ. V shed 4 bases and J 4 bases; nucleotides not matched to a gene: 7. The CDR3 covers 17 residues. For the CDR3, the DNA is TGCGCCAGCAGCCCGGGGACTAGCGGGGGGCGGGCAGATACGCAGTATTTT. Amino acid sequence: CASSPGTSGGRADTQYF.

J is TRBJ2-5 and V is TRBV5-8, with a possible D match to TRBD2 (6 bases). Per the germline V gene, CDR1 is SGHTS and CDR2 is YDEGEE. Trimming left V 6 bases short and J 3 bases short, with 18 bases between. The CDR3 covers 15 residues. The CDR3: CASINWRGEKETQYF. CDR3 in DNA: TGTGCCAGCATCAATTGGCGGGGAGAAAAAGAGACCCAGTACTTC.

The genes are TRBV12-3 or TRBV12-4 and TRBJ1-2; the D gene is possibly TRBD1 (6 bases). This CDR3 contains 13 residues. V was pared by 7 bases and J by 3 bases, with 12 bases between. CDR3 sequence: CASTVQGHYGYTF. The CDR3 nucleotides read TGTGCCAGCACCGTACAGGGACACTATGGCTACACCTTC.

This chain connects TRBV5-1 to TRBJ2-1; 14 positions match TRBD2. Trimming took 5 bases from V and 3 from J; bases not matched to a gene: 10. This CDR3 has 18 amino acids. Germline assignment: CDR1 SGHRS and CDR2 YFSETQ. The CDR3 protein is CASSYGLAGGQVYNEQFF. The CDR3 DNA is TGCGCCAGCAGTTACGGACTAGCGGGGGGCCAAGTCTACAATGAGCAGTTCTTC.

This clone came up once. This CDR3 reads CASSPGQGGVSNQPQHF. CDR3 DNA sequence: TGTGCCAGCAGCCCCGGACAGGGCGGCGTGAGCAATCAGCCCCAGCATTTT. The chain recombines TRBV7-9 with TRBJ1-5; 8 nucleotides align to TRBD1. The trim removed 5 bases at V and 1 base at J, leaving 10 bases unmatched. The CDR3 loop spans 17 amino acids. The germline gives CDR1 SEHNR, CDR2 FQNEAQ (reference sequence).

V gene TRBV30 combines with J gene TRBJ1-1, with D tentatively TRBD1 (6 bases). Germline V gene sequence: CDR1 GTSNPN, CDR2 SVGIG (reference sequence). The V and J ends lost 5 bases and 4 bases respectively, with 17 bases between them. This CDR3 comprises 14 residues. The CDR3 DNA is TGTGCCTGGCCTCCTCGGGGCAGGGGCACTGAAGCTTTCTTT. Translating gives CAWPPRGRGTEAFF.

The chain links TRBV6-6 to TRBJ2-2; TRBD1 might be the D (5 bases). The CDR3 consists of 14 residues. V lost 6 bases, J lost 5 bases, and 13 bases lay in between. Germline CDR1 is MNHNY and CDR2 is SVGAGI (reference sequence). CDR3 nucleotides: TGTGCCAGCAGAGACAGCAGGGATACCGGGGAGCTGTTTTTT. Translation: CASRDSRDTGELFF.

The V call is TRBV9, the J call TRBJ2-5; 9 nucleotides align to TRBD2. Germline V gives CDR1 SGDLS, CDR2 YYNGEE. The CDR3 sequence is 16 residues long. The junction had 5 bases not matched to a gene; V was cut back by 0 bases and J by 2 bases. The CDR3 spells CASSVAFSGGQETQYF. The CDR3 DNA sequence: TGTGCCAGCAGCGTAGCTTTTAGCGGGGGACAAGAGACCCAGTACTTC.

This rearrangement joins TRBV19 to TRBJ1-1, with a weak D call TRBD1 (6 bases). Germline CDR1 reads LNHDA; CDR2 reads SQIVND (reference sequence). V was clipped by 0 bases and J by 7 bases, with 12 bases between them. This CDR3 has 14 amino acids. The CDR3 DNA sequence: TGTGCCAGTAGTATAGATCGGGGGGCTAGTGAAGCTTTCTTT. The encoded protein is CASSIDRGASEAFF.

V and J are TRBV5-6 and TRBJ2-1, with 11 bases fitting TRBD2. Germline lookup yields CDR1 SGHDT and CDR2 YYEEEE. This CDR3 has 17 amino acids. After removal of 0 bases from V and 7 bases from J, the junction contained 9 bases not matched to a gene. CDR3 residues: CASSLDPTSGRSNEQFF. The DNA for the CDR3 is TGTGCCAGCAGCTTGGACCCCACTAGCGGGAGATCTAATGAGCAGTTCTTC. Complete variable domain (other parts from reference TRBV5-6 and TRBJ2-1): DAGVTQSPTHLIKTRGQQVTLRCSPKSGHDTVSWYQQALGQGPQFIFQYYEEEERQRGNFPDRFSGHQFPNYSSELNVNALLLGDSALYLCASSLDPTSGRSNEQFFGPGTRLTVL.

This clone was detected once. The CDR3 sequence: CASNARQGNQPQHF. DNA of the CDR3: TGTGCCAGCAATGCCCGACAGGGAAATCAGCCCCAGCATTTT. V usage is TRBV2 and J usage is TRBJ1-5; 7 nucleotides align to TRBD1. J lost 4 bases, V lost 7 bases, and 7 bases had no gene match. This CDR3 region has 14 residues. Germline V gene sequence: CDR1 SNHLY, CDR2 FYNNEI.

V usage is TRBV7-9 and J usage is TRBJ2-1; D perhaps matches TRBD1 (5 bases). The V end was cut by 0 bases, the J end by 10 bases, with 13 bases between. CDR1 is SEHNR, CDR2 FQNEAQ, per germline (reference sequence). The CDR3 has 14 residues. CDR3 in DNA: TGTGCCAGCAGCTTAGCTTCAGGGAAAGGCGAGCAGTTCTTC. Translation gives CASSLASGKGEQFF.

The V call is TRBV6-1, the J call TRBJ2-6, with no clear D. Germline loops: CDR1 MNHNS, CDR2 SASEGT. V lost 2 bases and J lost 2, with 7 bases in between. CDR3 length: 15 amino acids. The CDR3 DNA reads TGTGCCAGCAGTGAATCGCGTGCTGGGGCCAACGTCCTGACTTTC. It translates to CASSESRAGANVLTF.

The J gene is TRBJ2-7, the V gene TRBV5-1; possibly TRBD1 for D (5 bases). Trimming stripped 2 bases from V and 5 bases from J, with 17 bases between. Germline assignment: CDR1 SGHRS and CDR2 YFSETQ. CDR3 length: 15 amino acids. The CDR3 nucleotides are TGCGCCAGCAGCTTCGGCAGGGTAAAAGTCCACGAGCAGTACTTC. Its translation is CASSFGRVKVHEQYF.

This rearrangement joins TRBV6-5 to TRBJ1-1; no clear D gene. CDR1 MNHEY and CDR2 SVGAGI come from the germline V gene. V lost 7 bases, J lost 1 base, and 10 bases lay in between. The length of the CDR3 is 13 residues. This chain's CDR3 is CASKEIKNTEAFF. In nucleotides, the CDR3 is TGTGCCAGCAAAGAGATTAAGAACACTGAAGCTTTCTTT.

This sequence joins TRBV9 and TRBJ2-2, with TRBD2 identical over 8 bases. The CDR3 spans 16 residues. Germline V gives CDR1 SGDLS, CDR2 YYNGEE. J was trimmed by 4 bases and V by 0 bases; bases with no gene match: 5. The DNA of the CDR3 is TGTGCCAGCAGCGTAGAACGGGGGGGTTCCACCGGGGAGCTGTTTTTT. Protein product: CASSVERGGSTGELFF.

The chain recombines TRBV13 with TRBJ1-2, with 7 bases identical to TRBD1. The CDR3 loop spans 13 amino acids. V shed 5 bases, J shed 3 bases, and the junction held 3 bases outside the gene matches. Germline V gene lookup returns CDR1 PRHDT and CDR2 FYEKMQ (reference sequence). Here the CDR3 DNA reads TGTGCCAGCAGCCGGGACAGCTACTATGGCTACACCTTC. Protein: CASSRDSYYGYTF.

This sequence joins TRBV18 and TRBJ1-5; D gene ambiguous. CDR1 and CDR2 from the germline V gene are KGHSH and LQKENI. The CDR3 covers 13 residues. V gave up 3 bases and J gave up 6 bases, with 9 bases separating them. The CDR3 here is CASSPTGGQPQHF. In DNA, the CDR3 is TGTGCCAGCTCACCCACGGGTGGTCAGCCCCAGCATTTT.

J is TRBJ2-1 and V is TRBV6-5, with D possibly TRBD1 on 5 matching bases. The germline V gene encodes CDR1 MNHEY and CDR2 SVGAGI. The CDR3 extends over 15 amino acids. V was cut by 7 bases and J by 0 bases, with 13 bases left in between. CDR3 bases: TGTGCCAGCAATACAGGATCGAGCTCCTACAATGAGCAGTTCTTC. It yields the protein CASNTGSSSYNEQFF.

The J gene is TRBJ2-3, the V gene TRBV19, with 10 positions matching TRBD2. With V trimmed by 10 bases and J by 1 base, 11 bases remained unmatched. Per the germline V gene, CDR1 is LNHDA and CDR2 is SQIVND (reference sequence). The CDR3 has 16 residues. As DNA, the CDR3 is TGTGCCACCAAAGACCCTAGCGGGAGCGGCACAGATACGCAGTATTTT. It yields the protein CATKDPSGSGTDTQYF.

The chain combines TRBV5-1 with TRBJ1-1; D remains unclear. This CDR3 has 12 amino acids. The germline gives CDR1 SGHRS, CDR2 YFSETQ. Trimming took off 4 bases at V and 5 bases at J, with 9 bases between the two ends. In nucleotides, the CDR3 is TGCGCCAGCAGCGACCCCGGGACTGAAGCTTTCTTT. This gives the protein CASSDPGTEAFF. Full variable domain (remainder filled in from reference TRBV5-1 and TRBJ1-1): KAGVTQTPRYLIKTRGQQVTLSCSPISGHRSVSWYQQTPGQGLQFLFEYFSETQRNKGNFPGRFSGRQFSNSRSEMNVSTLELGDSALYLCASSDPGTEAFFGQGTRLTVV.

This clone appeared a few times. The rearrangement links TRBV7-9 to TRBJ2-3; 7 nucleotides agree with TRBD1. CDR1 is SEHNR and CDR2 is FQNEAQ in the germline V gene (reference sequence). The CDR3 is 16 residues long. V was pared by 5 bases and J by 1 base, with 9 bases of the junction left unmatched. The CDR3 region has the DNA TGTGCCAGCAGCCTAACTGAGGGGGCTCGCACAGATACGCAGTATTTT. Translation: CASSLTEGARTDTQYF.

The DNA for the CDR3 is TGTGCCAGCAGCCAGGGAGCGGGAGGATCCTATGGCTACACCTTC. Its protein is CASSQGAGGSYGYTF. The J gene is TRBJ1-2, the V gene TRBV3-1 (or the pseudogene TRBV3-2); the D is unclear. The CDR3 runs to 15 residues. Trimming cost V 3 bases and J 4 bases, with 15 bases left between them. Germline V CDR1 and CDR2: LGHDT, YNNKEL (reference sequence).

CDR3 sequence reads: CASSPEKGATEAFF. The CDR3 region has the DNA TGTGCCAGCAGTCCTGAAAAGGGGGCCACTGAAGCTTTCTTT. V is TRBV5-4 and J is TRBJ1-1, with 7 bases fitting TRBD1. Germline V gene sequence: CDR1 SGHNT, CDR2 YYREEE (reference sequence). Trimming took 5 bases from V and 4 from J; bases not matched to a gene: 8. CDR3 size: 14 residues.

This clone occurred a few times. The rearrangement joins TRBV30 to TRBJ1-2; 7 nucleotides agree with TRBD1. From germline, CDR1 is GTSNPN and CDR2 SVGIG (reference sequence). The CDR3 consists of 15 residues. V lost 3 bases to trimming and J lost 3 bases; unmatched junction nucleotides: 10. CDR3 coding DNA: TGTGCCTGGAGCGCCGGGAGGGGGCGCGACTATGGCTACACCTTC. It yields the protein CAWSAGRGRDYGYTF.

The chain is built from TRBV14 and TRBJ2-7; D not certain. Trimming shortened V by 2 bases and J by 2 bases, and 7 bases separated the two germline ends. The CDR3 is 13 residues long. Germline V lookup: CDR1 SGHDN, CDR2 FVKESK. The CDR3 here is CASSQPTPYEQYF. The CDR3 nucleotides are TGTGCCAGCAGCCAACCGACACCCTACGAGCAGTACTTC. The full variable domain, rest sourced from reference TRBV14 and TRBJ2-7, is EAGVTQFPSHSVIEKGQTVTLRCDPISGHDNLYWYRRVMGKEIKFLLHFVKESKQDESGMPNNRFLAERTGGTYSTLKVQPAELEDSGVYFCASSQPTPYEQYFGPGTRLTVT.

The CDR3 DNA is TGTGCCTGGCTTAGGGAGGGGGCCAACGTCCTGACTTTC. Amino acid sequence: CAWLREGANVLTF. The chain links TRBV30 to TRBJ2-6, with a possible D match to TRBD2 (5 bases). The germline V and J ends were trimmed by 5 bases and 4 bases, with 9 bases remaining between them. CDR3 length equals 13 residues. Looked up from germline, CDR1 is GTSNPN and CDR2 is SVGIG (reference sequence).

This rearrangement joins TRBV4-1 to TRBJ2-3, with unresolved D. V was cut by 4 bases and J by 2 bases, with 16 bases left in between. CDR1 is MGHRA, CDR2 YSYEKL, per germline. The CDR3 is 16 residues long. CDR3 sequence (DNA): TGCGCCAGCAGCCCCAGTTCCCCAGGCTTCACAGATACGCAGTATTTT. It translates to CASSPSSPGFTDTQYF.

There are a few counts of this clone. Other DNA sequences in this specimen translate into the identical CDR3. The J gene is TRBJ2-2, the V gene TRBV15; D is unclear. The germline V gene has CDR1 LNHNV and CDR2 YYDKDF (reference sequence). Trimming took off 0 bases at V and 8 bases at J, with 10 bases between the two ends. This CDR3 is 14 amino acids long. This CDR3 is CATSRDRTGGELFF. The DNA of the CDR3 is TGTGCCACCAGCAGAGATCGAACCGGGGGGGAGCTGTTTTTT.

This chain links TRBV27 with TRBJ1-1, with D possibly matching TRBD1 (6 bases). This CDR3 contains 18 residues. The germline gives CDR1 MNHEY, CDR2 SMNVEV (reference sequence). V was clipped by 5 bases and J by 0 bases, with 22 bases between them. In nucleotides, the CDR3 is TGTGCCAGCAGTCTTCGAGTTAGTAGGGGGGGATTGAACACTGAAGCTTTCTTT. This codes for CASSLRVSRGGLNTEAFF.